This TCR beta chain was profiled in a study of blood T cells in healthy people across ages. For the second PCR, which ran for roughly 7 to 11 cycles, a sample-barcoded 5' primer and a J-beta primer mix were used. TCRdb re-called the 5' RACE reads with MiXCR, one entry per CDR3 protein. In the table there are some 1,000,000 distinct CDR3 sequences, around 25% of which are singletons. Study findings and constraints: The unknown donor CMV status may have confounded expanded clonotype changes. Diversity figures based on one million T cells were deemed too low.

This CDR3 is 14 amino acids long. Germline V gives CDR1 SNHLY, CDR2 FYNNEI. As regards this clonotype: The antigen remains unidentified.

A further study also used this sample, focusing on T cells of mothers and their children.

The specimen was blood. The sequence was collected from a girl aged 2-15 years in good health. This chain uses TRBV2 with TRBJ2-3, with D possibly TRBD2 on 7 matching bases. The CDR3 reads CAAGRGPPTDTQYF. CDR3 DNA sequence: TGTGCTGCTGGGCGGGGGCCACCTACAGATACGCAGTATTTT.